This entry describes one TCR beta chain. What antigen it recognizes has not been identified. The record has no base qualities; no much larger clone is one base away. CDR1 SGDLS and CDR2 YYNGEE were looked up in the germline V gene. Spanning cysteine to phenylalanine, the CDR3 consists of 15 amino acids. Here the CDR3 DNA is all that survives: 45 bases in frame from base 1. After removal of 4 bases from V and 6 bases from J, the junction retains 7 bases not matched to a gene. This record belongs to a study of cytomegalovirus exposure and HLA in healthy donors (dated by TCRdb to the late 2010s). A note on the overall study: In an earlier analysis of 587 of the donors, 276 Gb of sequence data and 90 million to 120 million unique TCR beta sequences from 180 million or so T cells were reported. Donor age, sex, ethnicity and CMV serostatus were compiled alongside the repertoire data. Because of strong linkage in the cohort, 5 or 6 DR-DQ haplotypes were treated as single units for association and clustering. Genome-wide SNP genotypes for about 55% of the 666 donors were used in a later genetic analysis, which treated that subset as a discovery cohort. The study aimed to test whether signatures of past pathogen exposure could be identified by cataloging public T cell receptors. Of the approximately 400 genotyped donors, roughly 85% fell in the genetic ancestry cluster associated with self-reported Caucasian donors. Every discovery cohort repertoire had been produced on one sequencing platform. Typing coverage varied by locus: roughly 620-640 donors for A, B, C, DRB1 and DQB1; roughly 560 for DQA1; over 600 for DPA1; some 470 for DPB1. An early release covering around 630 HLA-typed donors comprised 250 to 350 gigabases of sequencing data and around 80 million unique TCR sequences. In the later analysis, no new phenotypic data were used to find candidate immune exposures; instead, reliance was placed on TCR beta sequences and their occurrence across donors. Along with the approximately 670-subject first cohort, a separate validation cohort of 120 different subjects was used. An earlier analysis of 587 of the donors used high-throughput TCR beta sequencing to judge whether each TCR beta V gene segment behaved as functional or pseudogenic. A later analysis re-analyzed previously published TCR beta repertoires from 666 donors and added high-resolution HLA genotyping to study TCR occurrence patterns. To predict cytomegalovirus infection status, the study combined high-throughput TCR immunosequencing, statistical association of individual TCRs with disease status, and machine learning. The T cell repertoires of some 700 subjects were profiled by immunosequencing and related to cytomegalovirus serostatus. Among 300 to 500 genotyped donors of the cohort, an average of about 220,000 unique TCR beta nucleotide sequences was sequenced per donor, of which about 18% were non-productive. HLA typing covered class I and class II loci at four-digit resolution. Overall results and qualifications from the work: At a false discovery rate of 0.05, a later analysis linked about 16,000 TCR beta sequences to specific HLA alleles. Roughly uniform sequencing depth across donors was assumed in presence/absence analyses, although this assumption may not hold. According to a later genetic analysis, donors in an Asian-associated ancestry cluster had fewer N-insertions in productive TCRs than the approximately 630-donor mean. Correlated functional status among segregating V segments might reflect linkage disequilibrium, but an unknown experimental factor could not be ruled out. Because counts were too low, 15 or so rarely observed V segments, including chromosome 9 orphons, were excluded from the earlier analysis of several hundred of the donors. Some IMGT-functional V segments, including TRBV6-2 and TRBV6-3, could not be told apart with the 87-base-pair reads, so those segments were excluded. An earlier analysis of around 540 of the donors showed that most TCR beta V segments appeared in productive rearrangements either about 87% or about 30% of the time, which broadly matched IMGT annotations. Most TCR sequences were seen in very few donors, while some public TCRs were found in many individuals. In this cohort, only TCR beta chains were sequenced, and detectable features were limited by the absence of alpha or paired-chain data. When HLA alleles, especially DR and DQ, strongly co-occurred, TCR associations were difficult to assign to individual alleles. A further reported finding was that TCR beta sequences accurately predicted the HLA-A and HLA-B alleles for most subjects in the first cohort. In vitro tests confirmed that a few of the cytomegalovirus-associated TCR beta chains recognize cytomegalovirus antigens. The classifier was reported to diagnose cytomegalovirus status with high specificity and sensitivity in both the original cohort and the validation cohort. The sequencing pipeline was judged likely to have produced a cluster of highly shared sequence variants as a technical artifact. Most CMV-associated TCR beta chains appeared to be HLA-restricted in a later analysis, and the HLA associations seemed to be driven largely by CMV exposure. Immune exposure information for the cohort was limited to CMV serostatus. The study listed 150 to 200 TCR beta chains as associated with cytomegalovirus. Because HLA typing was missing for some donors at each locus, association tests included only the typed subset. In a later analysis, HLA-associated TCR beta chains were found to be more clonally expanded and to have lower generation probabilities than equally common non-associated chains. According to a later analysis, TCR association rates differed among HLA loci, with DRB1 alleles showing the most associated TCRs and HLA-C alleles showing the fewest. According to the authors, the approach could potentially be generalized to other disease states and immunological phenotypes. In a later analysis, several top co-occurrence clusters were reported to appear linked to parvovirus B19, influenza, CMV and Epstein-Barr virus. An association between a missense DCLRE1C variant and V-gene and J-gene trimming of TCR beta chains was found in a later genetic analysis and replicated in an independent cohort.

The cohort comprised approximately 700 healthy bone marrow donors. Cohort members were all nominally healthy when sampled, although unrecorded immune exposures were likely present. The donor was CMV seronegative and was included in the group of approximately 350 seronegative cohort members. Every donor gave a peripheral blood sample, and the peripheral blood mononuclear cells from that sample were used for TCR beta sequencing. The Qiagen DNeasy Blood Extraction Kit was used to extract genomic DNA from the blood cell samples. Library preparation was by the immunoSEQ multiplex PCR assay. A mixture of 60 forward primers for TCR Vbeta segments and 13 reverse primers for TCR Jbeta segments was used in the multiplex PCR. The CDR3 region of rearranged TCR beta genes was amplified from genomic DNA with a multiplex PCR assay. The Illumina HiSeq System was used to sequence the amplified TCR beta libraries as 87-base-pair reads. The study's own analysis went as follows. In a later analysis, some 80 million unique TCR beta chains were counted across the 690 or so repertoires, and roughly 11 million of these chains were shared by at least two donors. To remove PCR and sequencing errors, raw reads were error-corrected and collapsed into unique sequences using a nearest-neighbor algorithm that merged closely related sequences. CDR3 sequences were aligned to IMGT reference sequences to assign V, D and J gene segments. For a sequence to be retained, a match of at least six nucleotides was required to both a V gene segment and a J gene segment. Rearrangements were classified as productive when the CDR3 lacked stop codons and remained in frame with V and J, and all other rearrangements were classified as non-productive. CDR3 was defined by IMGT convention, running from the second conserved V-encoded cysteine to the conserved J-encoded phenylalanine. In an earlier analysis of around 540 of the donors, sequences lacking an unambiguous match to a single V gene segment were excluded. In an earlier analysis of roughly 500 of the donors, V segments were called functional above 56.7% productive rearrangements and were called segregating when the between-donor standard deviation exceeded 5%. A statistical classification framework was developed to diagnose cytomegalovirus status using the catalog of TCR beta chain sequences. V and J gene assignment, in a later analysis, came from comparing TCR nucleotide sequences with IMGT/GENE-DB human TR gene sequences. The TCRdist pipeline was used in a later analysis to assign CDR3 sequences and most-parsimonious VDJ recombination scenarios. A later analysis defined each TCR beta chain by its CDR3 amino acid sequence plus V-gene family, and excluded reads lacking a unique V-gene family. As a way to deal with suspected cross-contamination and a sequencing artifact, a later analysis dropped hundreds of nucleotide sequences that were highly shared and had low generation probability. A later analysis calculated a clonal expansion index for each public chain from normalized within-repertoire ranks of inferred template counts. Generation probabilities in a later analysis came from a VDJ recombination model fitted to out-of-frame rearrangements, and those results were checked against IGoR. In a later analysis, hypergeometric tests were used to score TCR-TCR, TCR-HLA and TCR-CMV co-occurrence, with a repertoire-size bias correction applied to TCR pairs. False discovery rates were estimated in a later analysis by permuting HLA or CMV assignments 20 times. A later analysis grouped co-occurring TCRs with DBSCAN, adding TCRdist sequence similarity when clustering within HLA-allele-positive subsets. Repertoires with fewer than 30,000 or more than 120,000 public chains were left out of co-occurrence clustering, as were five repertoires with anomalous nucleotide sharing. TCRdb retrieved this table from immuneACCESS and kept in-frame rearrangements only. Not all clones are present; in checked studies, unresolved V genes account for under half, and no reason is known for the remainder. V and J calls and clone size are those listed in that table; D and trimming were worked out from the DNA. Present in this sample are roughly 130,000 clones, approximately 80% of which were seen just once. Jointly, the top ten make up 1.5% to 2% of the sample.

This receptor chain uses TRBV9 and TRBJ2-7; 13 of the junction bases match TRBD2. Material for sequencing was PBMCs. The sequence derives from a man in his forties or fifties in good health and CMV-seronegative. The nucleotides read TGTGCCAGCAGCCCGACTAGCGGGGGGCTCAGCGAGCAGTACTTC. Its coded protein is CASSPTSGGLSEQYF.